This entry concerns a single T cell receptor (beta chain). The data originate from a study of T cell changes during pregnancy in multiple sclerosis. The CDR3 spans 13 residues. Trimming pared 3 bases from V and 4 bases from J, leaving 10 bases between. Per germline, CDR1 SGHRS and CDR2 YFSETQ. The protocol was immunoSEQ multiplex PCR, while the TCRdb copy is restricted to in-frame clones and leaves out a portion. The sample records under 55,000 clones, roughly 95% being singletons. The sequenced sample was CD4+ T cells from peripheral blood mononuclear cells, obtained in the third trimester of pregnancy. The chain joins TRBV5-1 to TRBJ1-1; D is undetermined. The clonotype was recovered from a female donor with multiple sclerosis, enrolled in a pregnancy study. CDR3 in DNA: TGCGCCAGCAGCTCACCGGGATTCACTGAAGCTTTCTTT. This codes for CASSSPGFTEAFF. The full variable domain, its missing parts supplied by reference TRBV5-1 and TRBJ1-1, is KAGVTQTPRYLIKTRGQQVTLSCSPISGHRSVSWYQQTPGQGLQFLFEYFSETQRNKGNFPGRFSGRQFSNSRSEMNVSTLELGDSALYLCASSSPGFTEAFFGQGTRLTVV.